The present entry profiles one T cell receptor beta chain with its context. Its target antigen remains unknown. Within one base of it there is no much larger clone, and no base qualities were kept. The immunoSEQ Assay, a bias-controlled multiplex PCR, was used to amplify TCRbeta CDR3 regions from genomic DNA. The study's own analysis went as follows. Nucleated cell counts per sample were estimated from amplification of reference gene primers within the assay. To quantify the absolute abundance of each unique TCRbeta CDR3 rearrangement, sequence reads were collapsed and filtered. Productive Simpson clonality was computed per sample as the square root of Simpson's diversity index over productive rearrangements. Here the immuneACCESS table is served through TCRdb, limited to in-frame sequences with V and J called. Missing clones are a known gap in these copies; in checked studies unresolved V genes cover under half, and the rest lacks a known reason. V, J and clone size derive from that table, while D and trimming were established from the DNA sequence. The sample contains 150,000 or so clones, more than 75% of them found a single time. The ten largest make up about 6% of the sample.

The CDR3 runs 13 residues from the cysteine to the phenylalanine. Of the read, only the CDR3 DNA is kept; its 39 bases are in frame from base 1. The germline V gene (reference sequence) supplies CDR1 LGHDT and CDR2 YNNKEL. V is reduced by 0 bases and J by 2 bases, leaving a spacing of 5 bases between them. The sample belongs to a study of blood T cell repertoires in COVID-19 (dated by TCRdb to the early 2020s). Concerning the study at large: Samples covering the acute and convalescent phases of COVID-19 were provided by collaborators in the United States, Italy and Spain. A de-identified subject ID, COVID-19 status, age in years and sex were almost always included in the sample metadata. Deeply sampled blood TCRbeta repertoires from subjects exposed to, actively infected with, or recovered from COVID-19 were included in the dataset. Where available, HLA class I and class II types were taken from metadata supplied by the sample provider and were not determined by assay-based typing. Samples were obtained from the ongoing ImmuneRACE study (first 160 participants) and from 950 to 1,500 subjects provided by 6 global collaborators. The repertoires were made available in a free public database intended to serve as a resource for research on the immune response to SARS-CoV-2. The material from the prospective study consisted of cDNA or gDNA derived from T cells, B-cell-depleted T cells, or PBMCs.

The study at large found these results: The quantity of clinical and demographic metadata differed by source and by participant and was supplied without curation.

In the prospective study, participants were roughly 18 to 95 years old, resided in about two dozen geographic areas of the United States, and were enrolled through a virtual design. In the prospective study, cohorts were assigned on the basis of participant-reported clinical history obtained from a screening survey and a study questionnaire. Recovered participants in ImmuneRACE Cohort 3 were defined as having two consecutive negative NP/OP PCR tests, clearance from a healthcare professional, or resolution of symptoms. In the prospective study, mobile phlebotomists collected whole blood, serum and a nasopharyngeal or oropharyngeal swab from each participant. Prospective study participants could optionally give additional blood draws and questionnaires over an approximately 2-month period. Prospective study blood samples were shipped either frozen or at room temperature before DNA extraction.

The receptor's source is a woman between 45 and 60 years old who had recovered from COVID-19. The receptor chain draws on TRBV3-1 (or the pseudogene TRBV3-2) and TRBJ2-7; the D gene cannot be named for sure. Material: PBMCs or T cells enriched from blood (not recorded which). CDR3 reads: CASSQERAYEQYF. The DNA sequence is TGTGCCAGCAGCCAAGAACGGGCCTACGAGCAGTACTTC.